Following are 32 T cell receptor beta chains from one sample sequenced in a study of blood T cell repertoires in COVID-19 (dated by TCRdb to 2020 to 2021). Library creation used the immunoSEQ multiplex PCR assay. TCRdb obtained this table from immuneACCESS and retained in-frame rearrangements with V and J assigned. These tables miss some clones; where compared with another copy, unresolved V genes account for less than half of the shortfall, and the remainder is unexplained. The sample yields approximately 400,000 clones; approximately 93% were counted once. The ten largest clonotypes hold 0.8% to 0.9% of the sample. Sequenced sample: PBMCs or T cells enriched from blood (not recorded which). The receptor source for this set is a woman aged 35 to 49 who had been exposed to COVID-19.

The rearrangement links TRBV18 to TRBJ1-1, with TRBD1 matching 7 bases. V was pared by 6 bases and J by 0 bases, with 7 bases of the junction left unmatched. The CDR3 runs 15 residues. Germline CDR1 and CDR2: KGHSH and LQKENI. The CDR3 DNA reads TGTGCCAGCTCTACACCCCAGGGGGTGAACACTGAAGCTTTCTTT. Amino acids: CASSTPQGVNTEAFF.

The J gene is TRBJ1-4, the V gene TRBV7-9; 7 bases map to TRBD1. After removal of 5 bases from V and 10 bases from J, the junction contained 10 bases not matched to a gene. CDR1 and CDR2 from the germline V gene are SEHNR and FQNEAQ (reference sequence). The length of the CDR3 is 14 residues. The CDR3 nucleotides are TGTGCCAGCAGCGGGGACAGCGCCTGGGGAAAACTGTTTTTT. Residues: CASSGDSAWGKLFF.

V usage is TRBV19 and J usage is TRBJ1-4; the D gene is possibly TRBD1 (6 bases). Per the germline V gene, CDR1 is LNHDA and CDR2 is SQIVND (reference sequence). V was pared by 4 bases and J by 5 bases, with 11 bases between. This CDR3 is 14 amino acids long. CDR3 amino acids: CASSTRTANEKLFF. The CDR3 DNA is TGTGCCAGTAGTACAAGGACAGCAAATGAAAAACTGTTTTTT.

The genes are TRBV7-9 and TRBJ2-2, with 13 bases identical to TRBD2. With V trimmed by 5 bases and J by 7 bases, 7 bases remained unmatched. The germline V gene has CDR1 SEHNR and CDR2 FQNEAQ (reference sequence). The length of the CDR3 is 16 residues. The CDR3 DNA follows: TGTGCCAGCAGCCACGGACTAGCGGGAGTGGTCGGGGAGCTGTTTTTT. This sequence encodes CASSHGLAGVVGELFF.

CDR3 in amino acids: CASSLLAVNTGELFF. The DNA for the CDR3 is TGTGCCAGCAGCCTCCTAGCGGTGAACACCGGGGAGCTGTTTTTT. The chain combines TRBV7-2 with TRBJ2-2, with 7 bases aligning to TRBD2. V trimming: 5 bases; J trimming: 1 base; junction bases outside the gene matches: 4. The CDR3 is made up of 15 amino acids. The germline CDR1 and CDR2 sequences are SGHTA and FQGNSA.

V is TRBV7-3 and J is TRBJ2-2, with TRBD1 matching over 8 bases. In germline, CDR1 is SGHTA, CDR2 FQGTGA. CDR3 length equals 14 residues. V shed 5 bases and J 6 bases; nucleotides not matched to a gene: 5. DNA of the CDR3: TGTGCCAGCAGCATGACAGGGGACTCCGGGGAGCTGTTTTTT. Residues: CASSMTGDSGELFF. Variable domain in full (rest from reference TRBV7-3 and TRBJ2-2): GAGVSQTPSNKVTEKGKYVELRCDPISGHTALYWYRQSLGQGPEFLIYFQGTGAADDSGLPNDRFFAVRPEGSVSTLKIQRTERGDSAVYLCASSMTGDSGELFFGEGSRLTVL.

The chain links TRBV7-6 to TRBJ2-3; 10 nucleotides align to TRBD2. V gave up 5 bases and J gave up 2 bases; unmatched junction bases: 16. Looked up from germline, CDR1 is SGHVS and CDR2 is FNYEAQ. The CDR3 loop spans 19 amino acids. The CDR3 loop is CASSRGPPASGGSTDTQYF. The CDR3, as DNA: TGTGCCAGCAGCCGGGGACCGCCTGCTAGCGGGGGCTCCACAGATACGCAGTATTTT.

V gene TRBV6-6 combines with J gene TRBJ2-7; weak D call: TRBD2 (5 bases). Trimming pared 5 bases from V and 9 bases from J, leaving 11 bases between. Per the germline V gene, CDR1 is MNHNY and CDR2 is SVGAGI (reference sequence). The CDR3 is 11 amino acids. This chain's CDR3 is CASSQDLLQYF. For the CDR3, the DNA is TGTGCCAGCAGTCAGGACTTGCTGCAGTACTTC.

This chain uses TRBV5-6 with TRBJ1-2; TRBD1 matches at 12 bases. Germline CDR1 and CDR2: SGHDT and YYEEEE. The CDR3 contains 17 residues. After removal of 3 bases from V and 2 bases from J, the junction contained 8 bases not matched to a gene. CDR3 DNA: TGTGCCAGCAGCTCATACGGGACAGGGGGCGCCAACTATGGCTACACCTTC. This translates into CASSSYGTGGANYGYTF.

The rearrangement links TRBV24-1 to TRBJ2-1, with D unclear. V was trimmed by 7 bases and J by 3 bases, leaving 3 bases between them. From germline, CDR1 is KGHDR and CDR2 SFDVKD. The CDR3 runs 11 residues. DNA of the CDR3: TGTGCCACCAGCAACTACAATGAGCAGTTCTTC. Its protein product is CATSNYNEQFF.

The genes are TRBV10-2 and TRBJ2-2; D unresolved. The CDR3 runs to 12 residues. Germline V gene sequence: CDR1 WSHSY, CDR2 SAAADI. V was trimmed by 5 bases and J by 4 bases, leaving 5 bases between them. The CDR3 DNA reads as TGCGCCAGCAGTTGGAGCACCGGGGAGCTGTTTTTT. Translated, it gives CASSWSTGELFF.

This sequence joins TRBV7-2 and TRBJ2-1; D is uncertain. There are 11 residues in the CDR3. V lost 5 bases and J lost 4, with 3 bases in between. Germline V CDR1 and CDR2: SGHTA, FQGNSA. CDR3 loop: CASSRYNEQFF. As DNA, the CDR3 is TGTGCCAGCAGCCGTTACAATGAGCAGTTCTTC.

The chain couples TRBV16 to TRBJ1-6, with a possible D match to TRBD1 (5 bases). The CDR3 totals 15 residues. V was pared by 4 bases and J by 6 bases, with 13 bases between. Germline-derived CDR1 and CDR2 are KGHSY and FQNENV. The CDR3 protein is CASSPSHRPNSPLHF. Written as DNA, the CDR3 is TGTGCCAGCAGCCCCTCTCACAGGCCTAATTCACCCCTCCACTTT.

This chain joins TRBV2 and TRBJ1-5, with 8 bases lining up with TRBD1. V was pared by 6 bases and J by 0 bases, with 4 bases of the junction left unmatched. CDR1 SNHLY and CDR2 FYNNEI come from the germline V gene. CDR3 length equals 15 residues. CDR3 loop: CASRLDRASNQPQHF. In DNA, the CDR3 is TGTGCCAGCAGGTTGGACAGGGCTAGCAATCAGCCCCAGCATTTT. Using reference TRBV2 and TRBJ1-5 for the parts outside the CDR3, the full variable domain is EPEVTQTPSHQVTQMGQEVILRCVPISNHLYFYWYRQILGQKVEFLVSFYNNEISEKSEIFDDQFSVERPDGSNFTLKIRSTKLEDSAMYFCASRLDRASNQPQHFGDGTRLSIL.

This sequence joins TRBV6-1 and TRBJ1-3, with D hard to call. V dropped 2 bases and J dropped 0 bases, with 11 bases sitting between them. Germline V gene sequence: CDR1 MNHNS, CDR2 SASEGT. This CDR3 spans 16 amino acids. The CDR3 sequence: CASSERFAYSGNTIYF. The CDR3 DNA sequence: TGTGCCAGCAGTGAACGTTTTGCGTACTCTGGAAACACCATATATTTT.

V is TRBV7-8 and J is TRBJ2-3; no firm D call. Trimming removed 3 bases from V and 0 bases from J, with 13 bases in between. Germline V gene data show CDR1 as SGHVS and CDR2 as FQNEAQ. The CDR3 loop spans 16 amino acids. CDR3 nucleotides: TGTGCCAGCAGCTTCCGACACTCCCTGAGCACAGATACGCAGTATTTT. Protein: CASSFRHSLSTDTQYF.

V usage is TRBV18 and J usage is TRBJ2-3; D call uncertain. CDR1 and CDR2 (germline): KGHSH, LQKENI. The V and J ends lost 3 bases and 2 bases respectively, with 12 bases between them. The CDR3 sequence is 15 residues long. CDR3 loop: CASSPLRRNTDTQYF. CDR3 sequence (DNA): TGTGCCAGCTCACCGCTGCGGAGAAACACAGATACGCAGTATTTT.

The CDR3 protein is CASSLGQGQSSYNEQFF. Written as DNA, the CDR3 is TGTGCCAGCAGCTTGGGACAGGGTCAGAGCTCCTACAATGAGCAGTTCTTC. The J gene is TRBJ2-1, the V gene TRBV5-4; 7 bases agree with TRBD1. Looked up from germline, CDR1 is SGHNT and CDR2 is YYREEE (reference sequence). The CDR3 is 17 amino acids. V was pared by 0 bases and J by 0 bases, with 6 bases of the junction left unmatched.

This chain links TRBV15 with TRBJ2-5, with D perhaps TRBD2 (5 bases). The CDR3 runs 16 residues. V dropped 3 bases and J dropped 4 bases, with 18 bases sitting between them. Per the germline V gene, CDR1 is LNHNV and CDR2 is YYDKDF (reference sequence). CDR3 loop: CATSRIRGRKGETQYF. As DNA, the CDR3 is TGTGCCACCAGCAGGATACGGGGAAGAAAGGGAGAGACCCAGTACTTC.

The chain recombines TRBV6-5 with TRBJ1-6, with 7 bases fitting TRBD1. Germline V gene sequence: CDR1 MNHEY, CDR2 SVGAGI. The V gene end was trimmed by 4 bases and the J gene end by 7 bases; junction bases not matched to a gene: 7. The CDR3 runs to 15 residues. In DNA, the CDR3 is TGTGCCAGCAGTTTCGAGGACAGGAGCAATTCACCCCTCCACTTT. Translated: CASSFEDRSNSPLHF.

This rearrangement joins TRBV2 to TRBJ1-1, with a tentative D call TRBD1 (6 bases). Deletions cut 6 bases from V and 7 bases from J, with 15 bases between. Looked up from germline, CDR1 is SNHLY and CDR2 is FYNNEI. The CDR3 has 13 amino acids. The CDR3 reads CASRYDRRVEAFF. For the CDR3, the DNA is TGTGCCAGCAGATATGACAGGAGAGTTGAAGCTTTCTTT.

CDR3 region: CASSTTGWGHRAFF. As DNA, the CDR3 is TGTGCCAGCAGTACCACAGGGTGGGGCCATCGAGCTTTCTTT. The V gene is TRBV27, the J gene TRBJ1-1, with D perhaps matching TRBD1 (6 bases). The V end was cut by 5 bases, the J end by 10 bases, with 20 bases between. Germline CDR1 and CDR2: MNHEY and SMNVEV (reference sequence). The CDR3 has 14 residues.

This chain joins TRBV12-5 and TRBJ2-3; 11 bases align to TRBD2. Germline CDR1 and CDR2: LGHNT and FRNRAP. This CDR3 is 14 amino acids long. V was clipped by 3 bases and J by 6 bases; unmatched bases: 2. The CDR3 DNA follows: TGTGCTAGTGGTTTTAGCGGGGGGGTGGATACGCAGTATTTT. Amino acid sequence: CASGFSGGVDTQYF.

The chain carries TRBV19 and TRBJ2-6; 7 bases line up with TRBD1. V was pared by 4 bases and J by 0 bases, with 3 bases of the junction left unmatched. The CDR3 loop spans 16 amino acids. Germline V gene sequence: CDR1 LNHDA, CDR2 SQIVND (reference sequence). CDR3 loop: CASSRRQGSGANVLTF. In DNA, the CDR3 is TGTGCCAGTAGTAGGCGACAGGGCTCTGGGGCCAACGTCCTGACTTTC. The full variable domain, in which reference TRBV19 and TRBJ2-6 provide the parts outside the CDR3, is DGGITQSPKYLFRKEGQNVTLSCEQNLNHDAMYWYRQDPGQGLRLIYYSQIVNDFQKGDIAEGYSVSREKKESFPLTVTSAQKNPTAFYLCASSRRQGSGANVLTFGAGSRLTVL.

The chain couples TRBV27 to TRBJ1-2; 7 nucleotides agree with TRBD1. The germline V gene has CDR1 MNHEY and CDR2 SMNVEV (reference sequence). V lost 1 base, J lost 6 bases, and 2 bases stayed unmatched. The CDR3 spans 13 residues. CDR3 residues: CASSLYTGDGYTF. DNA for the CDR3: TGTGCCAGCAGTTTATATACAGGGGATGGCTACACCTTC.

This clone has just a few counts. The chain has TRBV2 and TRBJ2-1; the match to TRBD1 covers 7 bases. Trimming at V came to 6 bases and at J to 5 bases, leaving 10 bases not matched to a gene. Germline V CDR1 and CDR2: SNHLY, FYNNEI. This CDR3 comprises 15 residues. The CDR3 region has the DNA TGTGCCAGCAGGACTACAGGGGTCTACAACAATGAGCAGTTCTTC. As protein: CASRTTGVYNNEQFF.

The chain links TRBV2 to TRBJ1-1, with 8 nucleotides matching TRBD1. There are 13 residues in the CDR3. CDR1 SNHLY and CDR2 FYNNEI come from the germline V gene. J gave up 5 bases and V 6 bases, and 5 bases lay outside the gene matches. The CDR3 sequence is CASRYRGETEAFF. DNA for the CDR3: TGTGCCAGCAGATACAGGGGGGAAACTGAAGCTTTCTTT.

The V gene is TRBV12-3 or TRBV12-4, the J gene TRBJ1-4; possibly TRBD1 for D (6 bases). V dropped 7 bases and J dropped 9 bases, with 15 bases sitting between them. This CDR3 spans 13 amino acids. The CDR3 DNA reads TGTGCCAGCACTCCGGGACAAGTGAAAAAACTGTTTTTT. Its translation: CASTPGQVKKLFF.

This clone was recorded only once. This chain connects TRBV15 to TRBJ2-5, with D unresolved. This CDR3 comprises 12 residues. In germline, CDR1 is LNHNV, CDR2 YYDKDF (reference sequence). V was pared by 1 base and J by 9 bases, with 9 bases between. This CDR3 reads CATSRAGVAQYF. The CDR3 nucleotides read TGTGCCACCAGCAGAGCTGGAGTAGCCCAGTACTTC.

This sequence joins TRBV19 and TRBJ1-4; tentatively, D is TRBD1 (6 bases). Between the trimmed V and J ends, which lost 6 bases and 4 bases, there was a span of 12 bases. The CDR3 extends over 14 amino acids. CDR1 is LNHDA and CDR2 is SQIVND in the germline V gene (reference sequence). The CDR3 spells CASRIGQYNEKLFF. DNA for the CDR3: TGTGCCAGTAGGATCGGACAGTATAATGAAAAACTGTTTTTT.

In this sample, this clone turned up once. A read error may account for a junction end that differs from germline. The J gene is TRBJ2-5, the V gene TRBV7-7; 8 bases fit TRBD1. Germline V gives CDR1 SSHAT, CDR2 FNYEAQ (reference sequence). The CDR3 length is 15 residues. The CDR3 bases are TGTGCTAGCAGCAGTGGACAGGGTGGGCAAGAGACCCAGTACTTC. This encodes CASSSGQGGQETQYF.

This clone was seen only a few times. The chain recombines TRBV9 with TRBJ1-3; 11 positions agree with TRBD1. CDR3 size: 15 residues. In germline, CDR1 is SGDLS, CDR2 YYNGEE. Trimming took 2 bases from V and 3 from J; bases not matched to a gene: 1. CDR3 nucleotide sequence: TGTGCCAGCAGCGTGGGGACAGGGGGTGGAAACACCATATATTTT. Its protein product is CASSVGTGGGNTIYF.